In this sample, the clone carrying this T cell receptor beta chain turned up many times. The antigen remains undetermined. The CDR3 extends over 16 amino acids. The germline V gene has CDR1 ENHRY and CDR2 SYGVKD. V gave up 0 bases and J gave up 4 bases; unmatched junction bases: 8. A single record per CDR3 protein comes from TCRdb applying MiXCR to the 5' RACE reads. This repertoire shows roughly 230,000 distinct CDR3 sequences, under 12% found once; its top ten account for around 3%. The sample comes from a study of CD8 T cells in ankylosing spondylitis. Study outcomes and limitations: For ankylosing spondylitis blood, a TCR beta motif of seven to nine highly homologous variants appeared characteristic. CD8+ disease-linked clones were present at relatively low frequencies in blood.

The chain has TRBV10-3 and TRBJ1-1, with 7 bases that match TRBD1. The receptor's source is a male donor with ankylosing spondylitis or in good health (not recorded which). The sample was blood, either unsorted or a sorted T cell fraction (not recorded which). CDR3 sequence reads: CAISESRQGGSTEAFF. The CDR3 nucleotides read TGTGCCATCAGTGAGTCCAGACAGGGCGGGAGCACTGAAGCTTTCTTT.